Below are 14 T cell receptor delta chains sequenced from a single sample in a study of Vδ1+ human thymocytes (dated by TCRdb to the late 2010s). Broader findings and caveats from the paper: Thymic TRG and TRD repertoires appeared highly polyclonal with Gaussian CDR3 length distributions, unlike oligoclonal peripheral blood repertoires.

The listed sequencing device is Illumina MiSeq. RNA extraction was carried out with the RNeasy mini kit, and reverse transcription was then done using Superscript III. CDR3 amplicons were generated by multiplex PCR with pooled V-gene forward primers and a constant-region reverse primer carrying Illumina adaptor overhangs. Clonotypes were called again by TCRdb from the public reads via CATT, and duplicate nucleotide sequences were then merged into one entry. The sample table lists some 54,000 delta-chain clones, about a sixth of them with a count of one. About 0.5% of the sample comes from the top ten. The antigens these receptors bind are not known. The specimen sequenced was Vdelta1+ gamma-delta thymocytes from the thymus. According to the study, the label for this sample's cell subset or site signals: FACS-sorted CD3+ TCRalphabeta- TCRVdelta1+ TCRVdelta2- thymocytes. These receptors originate from a boy under two years old who had congenital heart surgery.

This clone has just a few counts. The V call is TRDV1, the J call TRDJ1, with a possible D match to TRDD3 (7 bases). V was shortened by 3 bases and J by 0 bases, with 26 bases between the two germline ends. The V gene's germline CDR1 is TSWWSYY and CDR2 QGS. This CDR3 contains 20 residues. The CDR3 loop reads CALGDSYAKGGSTYTDKLIF. In DNA form, the CDR3 reads TGTGCTCTTGGGGACTCCTACGCAAAGGGGGGATCCACGTACACCGATAAACTCATCTTT.

This clone turned up a few times. The chain uses TRDV1 and TRDJ1; D ambiguous. V shed 5 bases and J shed 11 bases, with 27 bases lying between them. Germline V gene data show CDR1 as TSWWSYY and CDR2 as QGS. The CDR3 covers 16 residues. CDR3 DNA sequence: TGTGCTCTTGGGAACTCCCCATACTTAGGTGAGATGTGTCTCATCTTT. Translated: CALGNSPYLGEMCLIF.

This clone was seen only a few times. The chain joins TRDV1 to TRDJ1; the D is unclear. The CDR3 sequence is 15 residues long. V was shortened by 0 bases and J by 1 base, with 9 bases between the two germline ends. CDR1 and CDR2 from the germline V gene are TSWWSYY and QGS. As DNA, the CDR3 is TGTGCTCTTGGGGAACTCAGACCCCTCACCGATAAACTCATCTTT. Translating it yields CALGELRPLTDKLIF.

This clone has a handful of counts. The J gene is TRDJ1, the V gene TRDV1, with TRDD3 as a possible D gene (6 bases). The germline V gene encodes CDR1 TSWWSYY and CDR2 QGS. The length of the CDR3 is 20 residues. V gave up 7 bases and J gave up 0 bases, with 30 bases separating them. CDR3 in DNA: TGTGCTCTTGAGGCAAACCCGCCTAAGTTTTACGATACGGACACCGATAAACTCATCTTT. Residues: CALEANPPKFYDTDTDKLIF.

This clone was seen more than once but under ten times. The V call is TRDV1, the J call TRDJ1, with TRDD3 identical over 13 bases. V shed 2 bases, J shed 10 bases, and the junction held 13 bases outside the gene matches. CDR1 and CDR2 (germline): TSWWSYY, QGS. The CDR3 extends over 17 amino acids. The CDR3: CALGEFFLPYWGIRLIF. In nucleotides, the CDR3 is TGTGCTCTTGGGGAATTCTTCCTGCCGTACTGGGGGATACGACTCATCTTT.

The chain couples TRDV1 to TRDJ1; 12 nucleotides match TRDD3. Germline lookup yields CDR1 TSWWSYY and CDR2 QGS. Trimming removed 2 bases from V and 2 bases from J; junction bases left unmatched: 18. The CDR3 contains 21 residues. The CDR3 DNA sequence: TGTGCTCTTGGGGAAATTCCTACGCTACTACCTGGGGGATACGGAACCGATAAACTCATCTTT. It yields the protein CALGEIPTLLPGGYGTDKLIF.

The chain links TRDV1 to TRDJ1, with 9 bases identical to TRDD2. The CDR3 is 18 amino acids. Trimming cost V 5 bases and J 0 bases; bases outside gene matches: 13. Per the germline V gene, CDR1 is TSWWSYY and CDR2 is QGS. The DNA for the CDR3 is TGTGCTCTTGGGACTTCCTTCCTACTCAGGGATGACACCGATAAACTCATCTTT. The encoded protein is CALGTSFLLRDDTDKLIF.

This clone was found a few times. V usage is TRAV29/DV5 and J usage is TRDJ1, with 9 bases aligning to TRDD3. This CDR3 is built from 23 residues. The germline CDR1 and CDR2 sequences are NSMFDY and ISSIKDK. V trimming: 1 base; J trimming: 0 bases; junction bases outside the gene matches: 28. Written as DNA, the CDR3 is TGTGCAGCAAGCCAGAGACGTCATTCCCTGACTGAGTACTGGGGGACGTACACCGATAAACTCATCTTT. This codes for CAASQRRHSLTEYWGTYTDKLIF.

This clone was detected only a few times. The chain couples TRDV1 to TRDJ1, with 7 bases identical to TRDD3. The V segment lost 5 bases and the J segment 0 bases; nucleotides outside the gene matches: 27. Germline CDR1 TSWWSYY, CDR2 QGS. The CDR3 is made up of 22 amino acids. The CDR3 bases are TGTGCTCTTGGGAATCCTAACTTCCCCCGGGCGGTTATTGGGGATAACACCGATAAACTCATCTTT. Its protein is CALGNPNFPRAVIGDNTDKLIF.

This clone was observed a handful of times. J is TRDJ1 and V is TRDV1; perhaps TRDD3 as D (10 bases). Germline values: CDR1 TSWWSYY, CDR2 QGS. The CDR3 is 19 residues long. V shed 1 base and J shed 2 bases, with 23 bases lying between them. CDR3 sequence reads: CALGEPLLPTLGDTDKLIF. The DNA for the CDR3 is TGTGCTCTTGGGGAACCCCTCCTTCCTACACTGGGGGATACCGATAAACTCATCTTT.

This clone was seen only once. This sequence joins TRDV1 and TRDJ1; 11 bases line up with TRDD3. This CDR3 contains 17 residues. Germline CDR1 TSWWSYY, CDR2 QGS. Losses at the gene ends were 1 base for V and 8 bases for J; bases not matched to a gene: 12. Here the CDR3 reads CALGERPLLGDKGKLIF. The CDR3 DNA reads TGTGCTCTTGGGGAACGGCCGCTACTGGGGGATAAGGGGAAACTCATCTTT.

This clone was counted only a few times. The gene calls are TRDV1 and TRDJ1; 8 bases map to TRDD3. The germline V gene has CDR1 TSWWSYY and CDR2 QGS. The CDR3 runs to 19 residues. The ends lost 4 bases at V and 1 base at J; junction bases unmatched: 17. CDR3 in amino acids: CALGGDMNTGDTLTDKLIF. In DNA, the CDR3 is TGTGCTCTTGGGGGGGATATGAATACTGGGGATACCCTCACCGATAAACTCATCTTT.

This clone was observed at least ten times. The chain combines TRDV2 with TRDJ1; TRDD3 matches at 10 bases. V lost 3 bases and J lost 2; bases outside the gene matches: 11. Germline-derived CDR1 and CDR2 are GEAIGNYY and EKD. CDR3 length: 17 amino acids. The CDR3 loop is CACDECTGGFPTDKLIF. CDR3 coding DNA: TGTGCCTGTGACGAATGTACTGGGGGATTTCCTACCGATAAACTCATCTTT.

The chain uses TRDV1 and TRDJ1, with D possibly being TRDD2 or TRDD3 (5 bases each). This CDR3 has 18 residues. Germline V lookup: CDR1 TSWWSYY, CDR2 QGS. The ends were cut back, 3 bases at V and 0 bases at J, with 20 bases in the middle. CDR3 protein: CALGEPTRGDPYTDKLIF. The CDR3 DNA reads as TGTGCTCTTGGGGAGCCTACTCGTGGGGACCCGTACACCGATAAACTCATCTTT.